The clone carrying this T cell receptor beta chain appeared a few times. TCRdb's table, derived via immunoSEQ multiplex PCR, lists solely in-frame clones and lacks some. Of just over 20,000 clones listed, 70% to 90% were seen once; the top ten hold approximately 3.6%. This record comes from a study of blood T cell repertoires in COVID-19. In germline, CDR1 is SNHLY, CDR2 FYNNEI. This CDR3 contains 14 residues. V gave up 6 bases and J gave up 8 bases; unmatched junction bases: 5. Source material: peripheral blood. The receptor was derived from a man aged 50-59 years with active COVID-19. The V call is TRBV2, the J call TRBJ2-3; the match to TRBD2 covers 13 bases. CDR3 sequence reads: CASSGTSGVLTQYF. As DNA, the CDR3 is TGTGCCAGCAGCGGGACTAGCGGGGTGCTTACGCAGTATTTT.